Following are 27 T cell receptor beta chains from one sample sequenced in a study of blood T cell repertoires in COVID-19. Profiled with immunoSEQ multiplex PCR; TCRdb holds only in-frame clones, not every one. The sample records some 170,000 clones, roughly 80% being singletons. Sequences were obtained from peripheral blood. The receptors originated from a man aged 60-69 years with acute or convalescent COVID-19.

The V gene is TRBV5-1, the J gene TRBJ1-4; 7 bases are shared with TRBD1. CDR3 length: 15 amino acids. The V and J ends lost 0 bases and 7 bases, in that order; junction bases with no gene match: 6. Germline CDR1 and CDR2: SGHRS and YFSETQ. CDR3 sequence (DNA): TGCGCCAGCAGCTTGGGAGGTGACAGGGTTGAAAAACTGTTTTTT. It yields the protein CASSLGGDRVEKLFF.

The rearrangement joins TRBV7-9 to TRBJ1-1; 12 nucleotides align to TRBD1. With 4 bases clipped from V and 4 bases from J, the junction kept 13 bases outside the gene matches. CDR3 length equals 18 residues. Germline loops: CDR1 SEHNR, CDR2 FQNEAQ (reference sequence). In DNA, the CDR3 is TGTGCCAGCAGCTCACCGGGACAGGGGGCCAAAGGTCGCACTGAAGCTTTCTTT. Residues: CASSSPGQGAKGRTEAFF.

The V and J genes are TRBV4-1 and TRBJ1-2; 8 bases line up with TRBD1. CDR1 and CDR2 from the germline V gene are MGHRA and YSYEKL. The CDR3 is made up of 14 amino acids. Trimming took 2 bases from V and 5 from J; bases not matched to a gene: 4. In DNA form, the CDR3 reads TGCGCCAGCAGCCAAACGGGGACAGGATATGGCTACACCTTC. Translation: CASSQTGTGYGYTF.

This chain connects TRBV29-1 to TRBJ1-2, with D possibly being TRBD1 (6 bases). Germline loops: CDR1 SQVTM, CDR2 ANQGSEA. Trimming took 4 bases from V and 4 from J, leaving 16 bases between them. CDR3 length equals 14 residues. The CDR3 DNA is TGCAGCGTTGGAACTGACAGGCCCCTCTATGGCTACACCTTC. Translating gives CSVGTDRPLYGYTF.

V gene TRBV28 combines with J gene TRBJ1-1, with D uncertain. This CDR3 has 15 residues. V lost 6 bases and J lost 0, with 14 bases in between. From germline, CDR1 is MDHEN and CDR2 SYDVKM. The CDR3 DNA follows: TGTGCCAGCAGCACTCAGGATTACATGAACACTGAAGCTTTCTTT. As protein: CASSTQDYMNTEAFF.

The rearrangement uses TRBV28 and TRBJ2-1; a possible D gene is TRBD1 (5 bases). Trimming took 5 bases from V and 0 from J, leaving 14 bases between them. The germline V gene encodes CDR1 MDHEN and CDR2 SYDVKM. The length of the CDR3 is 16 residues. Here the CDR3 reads CASSQSTASSYNEQFF. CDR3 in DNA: TGTGCCAGCAGTCAATCGACAGCCAGCTCCTACAATGAGCAGTTCTTC.

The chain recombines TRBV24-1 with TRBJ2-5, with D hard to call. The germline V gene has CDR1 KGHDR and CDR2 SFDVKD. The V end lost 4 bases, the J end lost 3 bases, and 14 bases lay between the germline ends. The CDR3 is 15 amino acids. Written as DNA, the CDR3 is TGTGCCACCAGTGACCCTTACCAGGTGGAAGAGACCCAGTACTTC. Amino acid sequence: CATSDPYQVEETQYF.

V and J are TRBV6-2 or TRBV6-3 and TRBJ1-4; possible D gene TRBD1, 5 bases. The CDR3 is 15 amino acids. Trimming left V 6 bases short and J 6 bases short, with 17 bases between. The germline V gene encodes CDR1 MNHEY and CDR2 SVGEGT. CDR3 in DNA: TGTGCCAGCAGGCCTCTGGGGCGGTGGGATGAAAAACTGTTTTTT. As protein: CASRPLGRWDEKLFF.

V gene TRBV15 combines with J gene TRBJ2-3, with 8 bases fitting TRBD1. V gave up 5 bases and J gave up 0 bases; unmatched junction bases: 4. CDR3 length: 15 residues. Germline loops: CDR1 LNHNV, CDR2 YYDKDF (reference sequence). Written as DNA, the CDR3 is TGTGCCACCAGCGCGGACAGGGAGAGCACAGATACGCAGTATTTT. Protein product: CATSADRESTDTQYF.

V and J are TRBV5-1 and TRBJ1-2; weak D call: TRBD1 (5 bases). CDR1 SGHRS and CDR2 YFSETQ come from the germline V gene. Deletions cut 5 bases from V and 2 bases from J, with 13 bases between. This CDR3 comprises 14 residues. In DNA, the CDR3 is TGCGCCAGCAGAGACGGGGACTTAAACTATGGCTACACCTTC. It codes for CASRDGDLNYGYTF. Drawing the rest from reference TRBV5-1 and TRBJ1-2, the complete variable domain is KAGVTQTPRYLIKTRGQQVTLSCSPISGHRSVSWYQQTPGQGLQFLFEYFSETQRNKGNFPGRFSGRQFSNSRSEMNVSTLELGDSALYLCASRDGDLNYGYTFGSGTRLTVV.

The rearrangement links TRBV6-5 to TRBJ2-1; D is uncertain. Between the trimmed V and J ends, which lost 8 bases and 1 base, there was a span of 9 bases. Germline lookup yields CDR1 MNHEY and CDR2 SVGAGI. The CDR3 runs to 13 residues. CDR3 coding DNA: TGTGCCAGCGGGCAAGATTCCTACAATGAGCAGTTCTTC. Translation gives CASGQDSYNEQFF.

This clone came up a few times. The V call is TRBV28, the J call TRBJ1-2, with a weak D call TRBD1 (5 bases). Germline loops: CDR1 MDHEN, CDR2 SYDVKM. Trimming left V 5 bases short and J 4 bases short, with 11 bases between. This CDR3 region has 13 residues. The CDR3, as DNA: TGTGCCAGCAGTATTCCCAGGGTCTATGGCTACACCTTC. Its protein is CASSIPRVYGYTF.

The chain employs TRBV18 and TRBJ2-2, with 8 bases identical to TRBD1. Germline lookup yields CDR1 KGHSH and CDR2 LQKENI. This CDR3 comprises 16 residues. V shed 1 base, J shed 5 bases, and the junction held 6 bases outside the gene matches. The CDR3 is CASSPRGQDLTGELFF. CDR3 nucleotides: TGTGCCAGCTCACCACGGGGACAGGACCTAACCGGGGAGCTGTTTTTT.

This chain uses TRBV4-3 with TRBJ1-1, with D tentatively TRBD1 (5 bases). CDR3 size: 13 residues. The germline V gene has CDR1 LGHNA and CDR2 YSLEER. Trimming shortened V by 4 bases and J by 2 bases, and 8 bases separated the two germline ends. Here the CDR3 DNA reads TGCGCCAGCAGCCTAGGGGTAAACACTGAAGCTTTCTTT. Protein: CASSLGVNTEAFF.

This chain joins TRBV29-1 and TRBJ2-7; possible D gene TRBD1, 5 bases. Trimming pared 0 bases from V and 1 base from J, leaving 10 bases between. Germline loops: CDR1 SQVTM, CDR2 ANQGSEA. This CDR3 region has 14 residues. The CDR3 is CSVEDRAGSYEQYF. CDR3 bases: TGCAGCGTTGAAGATCGAGCAGGGTCCTACGAGCAGTACTTC.

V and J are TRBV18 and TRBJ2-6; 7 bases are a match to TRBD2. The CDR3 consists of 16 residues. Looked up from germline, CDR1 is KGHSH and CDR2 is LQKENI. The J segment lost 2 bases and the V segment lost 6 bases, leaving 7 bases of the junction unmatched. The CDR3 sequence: CASSRPAGAGANVLTF. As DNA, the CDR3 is TGTGCCAGCTCCCGCCCGGCGGGAGCTGGGGCCAACGTCCTGACTTTC.

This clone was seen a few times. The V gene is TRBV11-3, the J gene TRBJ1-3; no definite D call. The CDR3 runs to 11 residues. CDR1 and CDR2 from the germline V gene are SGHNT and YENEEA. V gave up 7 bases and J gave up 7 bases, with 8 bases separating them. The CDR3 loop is CASTAGNTIYF. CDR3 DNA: TGTGCCAGCACCGCGGGGAACACCATATATTTT. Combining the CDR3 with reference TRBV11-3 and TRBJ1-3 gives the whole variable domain EAGVVQSPRYKIIEKKQPVAFWCNPISGHNTLYWYLQNLGQGPELLIRYENEEAVDDSQLPKDRFSAERLKGVDSTLKIQPAELGDSAVYLCASTAGNTIYFGEGSWLTVV.

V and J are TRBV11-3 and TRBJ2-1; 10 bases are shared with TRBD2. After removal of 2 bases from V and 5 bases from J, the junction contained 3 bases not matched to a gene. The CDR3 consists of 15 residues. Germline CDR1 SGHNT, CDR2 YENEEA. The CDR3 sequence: CASSLTAGGDNEQFF. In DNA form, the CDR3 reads TGTGCCAGCAGCTTAACAGCGGGGGGGGACAATGAGCAGTTCTTC.

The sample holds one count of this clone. CDR3 nucleotides: TGTGCCAGCTGTGCTAGCGGGGGGGCGTCTGGGGCCAACGTCCTGACTTTC. Translating it yields CASCASGGASGANVLTF. The chain couples TRBV7-8 to TRBJ2-6; TRBD2 matches 12 bases. There are 17 residues in the CDR3. Germline CDR1 SGHVS, CDR2 FQNEAQ. Trimming at V came to 8 bases and at J to 1 base, leaving 6 bases not matched to a gene.

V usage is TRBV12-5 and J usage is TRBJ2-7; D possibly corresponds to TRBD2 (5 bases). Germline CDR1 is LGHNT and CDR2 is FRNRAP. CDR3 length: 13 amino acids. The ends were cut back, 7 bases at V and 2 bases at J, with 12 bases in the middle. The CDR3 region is CASARTETYEQYF. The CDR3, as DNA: TGTGCTAGTGCCAGGACTGAAACCTACGAGCAGTACTTC.

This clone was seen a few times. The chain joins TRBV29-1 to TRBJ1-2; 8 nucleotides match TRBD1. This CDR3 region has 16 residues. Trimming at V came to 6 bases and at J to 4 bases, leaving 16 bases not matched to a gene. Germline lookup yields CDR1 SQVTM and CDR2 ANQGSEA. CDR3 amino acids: CSVRPRGQGNGYGYTF. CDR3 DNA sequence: TGCAGCGTGCGACCCCGAGGACAGGGAAACGGCTATGGCTACACCTTC.

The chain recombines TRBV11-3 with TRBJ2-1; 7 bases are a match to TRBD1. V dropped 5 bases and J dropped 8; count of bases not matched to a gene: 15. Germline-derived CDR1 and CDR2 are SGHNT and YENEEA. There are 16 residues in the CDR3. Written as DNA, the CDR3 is TGTGCCAGCAGCCGGATAAACAGGGGCCCCGACGATGAGCAGTTCTTC. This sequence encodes CASSRINRGPDDEQFF.

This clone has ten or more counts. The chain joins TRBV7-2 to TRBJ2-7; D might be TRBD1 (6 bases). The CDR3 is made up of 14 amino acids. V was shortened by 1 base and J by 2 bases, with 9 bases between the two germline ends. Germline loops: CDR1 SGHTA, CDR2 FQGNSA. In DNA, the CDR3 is TGTGCCAGCAGCTTAGAGACAGGTCCCTACGAGCAGTACTTC. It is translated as CASSLETGPYEQYF.

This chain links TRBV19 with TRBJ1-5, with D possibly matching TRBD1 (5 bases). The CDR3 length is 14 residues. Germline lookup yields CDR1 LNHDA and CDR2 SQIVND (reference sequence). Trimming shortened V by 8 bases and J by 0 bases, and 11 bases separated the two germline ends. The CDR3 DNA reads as TGTGCCAGTGGGGGGACGGTTAGCAATCAGCCCCAGCATTTT. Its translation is CASGGTVSNQPQHF.

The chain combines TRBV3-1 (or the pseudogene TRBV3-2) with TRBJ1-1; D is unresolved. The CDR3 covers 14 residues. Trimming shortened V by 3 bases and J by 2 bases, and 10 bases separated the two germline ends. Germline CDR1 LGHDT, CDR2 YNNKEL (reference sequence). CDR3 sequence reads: CASSQEQLNTEAFF. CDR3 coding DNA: TGTGCCAGCAGCCAGGAACAGCTAAACACTGAAGCTTTCTTT.

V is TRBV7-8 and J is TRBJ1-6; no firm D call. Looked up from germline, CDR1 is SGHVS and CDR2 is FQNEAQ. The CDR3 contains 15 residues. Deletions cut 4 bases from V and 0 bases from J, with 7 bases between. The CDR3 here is CASSSGVSYNSPLHF. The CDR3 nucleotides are TGTGCCAGCAGCTCGGGAGTCTCCTATAATTCACCCCTCCACTTT.

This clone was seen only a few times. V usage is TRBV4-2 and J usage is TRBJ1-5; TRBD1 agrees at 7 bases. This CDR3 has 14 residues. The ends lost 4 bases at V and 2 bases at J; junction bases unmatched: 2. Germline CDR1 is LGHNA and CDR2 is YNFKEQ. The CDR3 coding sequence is TGTGCCAGCAGCCCCGGGACAGGCAATCAGCCCCAGCATTTT. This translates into CASSPGTGNQPQHF.